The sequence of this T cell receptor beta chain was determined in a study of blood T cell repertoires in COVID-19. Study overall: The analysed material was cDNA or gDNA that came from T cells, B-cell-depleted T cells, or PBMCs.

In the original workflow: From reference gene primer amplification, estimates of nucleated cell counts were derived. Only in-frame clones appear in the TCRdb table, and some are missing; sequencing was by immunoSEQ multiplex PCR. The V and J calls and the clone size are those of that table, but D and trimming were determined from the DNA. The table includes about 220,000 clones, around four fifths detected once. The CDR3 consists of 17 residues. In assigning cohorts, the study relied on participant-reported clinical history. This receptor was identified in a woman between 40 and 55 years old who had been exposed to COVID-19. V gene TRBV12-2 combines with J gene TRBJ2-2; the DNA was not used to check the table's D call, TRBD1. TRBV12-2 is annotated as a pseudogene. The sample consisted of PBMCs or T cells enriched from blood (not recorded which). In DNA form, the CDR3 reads TGTGCAAGTCGCCACGATCCGGGACAGGGGGTCACCGGGGAGCTGTTTTTT. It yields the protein CASRHDPGQGVTGELFF.